A selection of T cell receptor beta chains follows, all from one sample in a study of blood T cells in healthy people across ages. TCRdb itself ran the 5' RACE reads through MiXCR, one entry per CDR3 protein. The sample gives hundreds of thousands of distinct CDR3 sequences, about 24% of which show up once; 8.7% is in the top ten. A further study also used this sample, focusing on T cells of mothers and their children.

The sample consisted of blood. The receptors shown here come from a boy under 18 in good health. Both conserved end residues are part of each CDR3. A D gene is named only where the DNA matches it firmly.

D | V | CDR3
- | TRBV3-1 | CASSQEGRMGAPIQYF
- | TRBV7-9 | CASSGGPQLLGGYTF
- | TRBV7-2 | CASSLDSVWVQGSYEQYF
TRBD1 | TRBV19 | CASSMPPQGVDEQFF
- | TRBV20-1 | CSEGTPYNEQFF
TRBD1 | TRBV7-2 | CASSLSGTGGADTQYF
- | TRBV2 | CASSQDSSSYNEQFF
- | TRBV4-1 | CASSQGTPGANTGELFF
TRBD1 | TRBV11-2 | CASSAQQGVLGDTQYF
- | TRBV6-1 | CASSDGTPFRTTNKKLFF
- | TRBV5-1 | CASSPGGSTNEKLFF
- | TRBV6-5 | CASSYSGQTEAFF
- | TRBV6-1 | CASSAPERYGHNEQFF
- | TRBV4-1 | CASSQGTGVRGETQYF
- | TRBV6-5 | CASSYSGFGVYEQYF
- | TRBV7-8 | CASSLATGFNEQFF
- | TRBV6-1 | CASSEELARNEQYF
- | TRBV18 | CASSSLGTPQDYGYTF
TRBD2 | TRBV9 | CASSVGGGRTDTQYF
- | TRBV7-2 | CASSLTRGNSNQPQHF
TRBD1 | TRBV4-3 | CASSQDIGTGRETQYF
- | TRBV28 | CASSFAGSWYGYTF
TRBD1 | TRBV28 | CASRWTGYSNQPQHF
TRBD2 | TRBV11-2 | CASSSGRGVGEQYF
- | TRBV28 | CASSWGLRSYNEQFF
- | TRBV6-2/TRBV6-3 | CASTRIGQPQHF
TRBD2 | TRBV5-1 | CASSPGTSGGWGEQFF
- | TRBV5-1 | CASSTSGGYEQYF
- | TRBV7-9 | CASSLLRRNTEAFF
- | TRBV5-1 | CASSLAVSTHTGELFF
- | TRBV3-1 | CASSRTTVNTGELFF
- | TRBV12-3/TRBV12-4 | CASSFQRGAQYF
- | TRBV7-2 | CASSTSIKGNYGYTF
TRBD1 | TRBV7-9 | CASSLGRGIKYF
- | TRBV4-3 | CASSQDRATNQPQHF
TRBD1 | TRBV3-1 | CASSRTRGETEKLFF
- | TRBV7-2 | CASSLTYRAANTEAFF
- | TRBV3-1 | CATKDFSGNTIYF
- | TRBV27 | CASSCTDTQYF
- | TRBV6-5 | CVSSYSAPSGTDTQYF
- | TRBV7-2 | CASSLDVTPYNEQFF
TRBD1 | TRBV28 | CASSYSPSGGYEQYF